This T cell receptor beta chain is drawn from a study of CD8 T cells in Susac syndrome. Germline V CDR1 and CDR2: SGHTA, FQGNSA. The CDR3 runs 17 residues. Trimming took 5 bases from V and 1 from J; bases not matched to a gene: 9. The control participants were healthy donors, and these controls were matched with respect to both age and sex. Isolation of CD8+ and CD4+ T cells was performed negatively, whereas enrichment of TEMRA cells was done by FACS. RNA, at roughly 0.45 to 1 ug, was reverse transcribed with random hexamers. By means of immunoSEQ multiplex PCR, TCR beta CDR3 spanning 54 Vbeta and 13 Jbeta underwent amplification. MiXCR, applied by TCRdb to the immunoSEQ multiplex PCR reads, yields one record per CDR3 protein. This table has approximately 150,000 distinct CDR3 sequences, around 93% appearing once.

Sequenced input: CD4+ T cells from PBMCs. This clonotype was obtained from a human donor in good health. The J gene is TRBJ2-5, the V gene TRBV7-2; TRBD2 aligns across 11 bases. CDR3 bases: TGTGCCAGCAGCCTTTCCGGGACTAGCGGCCTCCAAGAGACCCAGTACTTC. This codes for CASSLSGTSGLQETQYF.